The clone carrying this TCR beta chain has a single count. The junction had 6 bases not matched to a gene; V was cut back by 0 bases and J by 8 bases. Germline V gene data show CDR1 as SNHLY and CDR2 as FYNNEI. CDR3 length: 15 residues. These data originate in a study of blood T cell repertoires in COVID-19. In the study overall: T cells, B-cell-depleted T cells, or PBMCs supplied cDNA or gDNA.

Data came from immunoSEQ multiplex PCR; TCRdb stores just in-frame clones and leaves some out. The repertoire has about 200,000 clones, almost 85% of them found once; the top ten carry about 6.9%. The receptor's source is a human donor with acute or convalescent COVID-19. The donor label of this sample is uncertain. The chain recombines TRBV2 with TRBJ1-4; 7 bases are a match to TRBD1. Sample: peripheral blood. The CDR3: CASSEARTGQEKLFF. In DNA form, the CDR3 reads TGTGCCAGCAGTGAAGCTAGGACAGGTCAGGAAAAACTGTTTTTT.